Listed here is a single TCR beta chain. The CDR3 is 16 amino acids. The germline V and J ends were trimmed by 0 bases and 5 bases, with 14 bases remaining between them. Per the germline V gene, CDR1 is SGDLS and CDR2 is YYNGEE. The time point was: pretreatment peripheral blood. Disease in patients was locally advanced or metastatic urothelial carcinoma. The data are from a study of PD-L1 blockade in urothelial cancer. Study details: Earlier, patients had received 0 to 3 chemotherapy regimens. At 3 weeks (second dose) and 6 weeks after starting treatment, blood was analyzed. A median of roughly 150,000 T cells was found in the blood samples.

Clones were sequenced by immunoSEQ multiplex PCR, and TCRdb holds only the in-frame ones, with some missing. This sample has 70,000 to 80,000 clones; around 81% occur once, and the top ten carry about 6.2%. The rearrangement links TRBV9 to TRBJ2-2, with D possibly TRBD1 on 6 matching bases. The source material was PBMCs, sampled around atezolizumab (anti-PD-L1) treatment. The sequence derives from a man aged 40-49 years with urothelial cancer. CDR3 bases: TGTGCCAGCAGCGTAGGATCGGCAGGGGTAACCGGGGAGCTGTTTTTT. This gives the protein CASSVGSAGVTGELFF.